This TCR beta chain is drawn from a study of shared clonotypes between healthy human individuals. Study-level results: Sequencing of the sorted subsets was shown by rarefaction to be incomplete despite large depth. Sampling included only blood; tissue repertoires likely differ.

Terminally differentiated effector memory CD45RA+ cells were excluded by CCR7 positive selection of CD45RO-negative cells. At a deep level, the assay was run. Over several immunoSEQ plates, each subset's genomic DNA was distributed in even portions. Libraries were prepared by immunoSEQ multiplex PCR; TCRdb keeps only in-frame clonotypes and omits some of them. The repertoire holds about 580,000 clones, with more than 95% as singletons. The CDR3 consists of 15 residues. Germline V gene lookup returns CDR1 LNHDA and CDR2 SQIVND (reference sequence). Trimming took 4 bases from V and 6 from J, leaving 16 bases between them. As concerns this clone: Its antigen is not identified.

Sequencing was performed on naive CD8+ T cells sorted from blood. The clonotype was recovered from a man aged 25-45 years in good health. The chain carries TRBV19 and TRBJ2-1; a possible D gene is TRBD2 (5 bases). CDR3 in DNA: TGTGCCAGTAGTACGCTAGCAGGTACCCTCAATGAGCAGTTCTTC. It translates to CASSTLAGTLNEQFF.